This entry features one T cell receptor (beta chain) sequence. Source study methods: How many nucleated cells were present was estimated from reference gene primer amplification. Clones were read by immunoSEQ multiplex PCR, and TCRdb kept only the in-frame ones, dropping some. That table gives V, J and clone size, and the DNA gave D and trimming. The data contain under 300,000 clones, approximately 84% of them seen just once; the ten biggest clones take up roughly 3.3%. The sample comes from a study of blood T cell repertoires in COVID-19. The overall study: Sources were T cells, B-cell-depleted T cells, or PBMCs; the material itself was cDNA or gDNA.

The germline gives CDR1 SGHDT, CDR2 YYEEEE. CDR3 length: 17 residues. The V gene end was trimmed by 3 bases and the J gene end by 1 base; junction bases not matched to a gene: 6. V and J are TRBV5-6 and TRBJ2-5, with 13 bases lining up with TRBD2. This clonotype originated in a woman between 35 and 50 years old with acute COVID-19. The sequenced sample was PBMCs or T cells enriched from blood (not recorded which). This chain's CDR3 is CASSSGLAGTRQETQYF. DNA for the CDR3: TGTGCCAGCAGCTCGGGACTAGCGGGAACTCGCCAAGAGACCCAGTACTTC.